This entry features one T cell receptor (beta chain) sequence. The sample belongs to a study of cytomegalovirus exposure and HLA in healthy donors. CDR3 length: 15 amino acids. Germline V gene lookup returns CDR1 SGDLS and CDR2 YYNGEE. With V trimmed by 6 bases and J by 2 bases, 5 bases remained unmatched. Assay: immunoSEQ multiplex PCR; the TCRdb copy retains only in-frame clones and omits some. The sample has about 98,000 clones, approximately 84% seen once; the top ten hold around 6.3%. Material for sequencing was PBMCs. The chain uses TRBV9 and TRBJ2-3; 11 positions agree with TRBD2. The receptor was isolated from a man aged 18-30 years in good health and CMV-seropositive. The CDR3 DNA reads TGTGCCAGCACAGGTAGCGGGGGGGCCACAGATACGCAGTATTTT. It specifies CASTGSGGATDTQYF.